This T cell receptor (beta chain) was sequenced for a study of identical twins. At least ten counts were recorded for this clonotype. No antigen is known for it. TCRdb analysed the 5' RACE reads with MiXCR anew, one entry per CDR3 protein. Here the sample spans some 710,000 distinct CDR3 sequences, around 5.7% being singletons. Study results and limitations: The study drew conclusions from cross-sectional statistical analysis, not from following the same donors. The study found excess low generation probability among twin-shared out-of-frame alpha sequences. Models, which agreed with sharing between unrelated individuals, nonetheless underestimated the out-of-frame TCR alpha sharing seen in monozygotic twins.

Germline lookup yields CDR1 MDHEN and CDR2 SYDVKM. The V and J ends lost 3 bases and 5 bases, in that order; junction bases with no gene match: 7. CDR3 length: 15 residues. This sequence was found in a man younger than 35 in good health. Material for sequencing was naive T cells sorted from blood. The chain carries TRBV28 and TRBJ2-7; TRBD2 matches 10 bases. The CDR3 is CASSFFKGLANEQYF. CDR3 in DNA: TGTGCCAGCAGTTTTTTCAAGGGACTAGCGAACGAGCAGTACTTC.